This is a list of T cell receptor beta chains from one sample in a study of blood T cell repertoires in COVID-19. TCRdb's copy holds only in-frame clones and misses some; the assay was immunoSEQ multiplex PCR. The table has about 80,000 clones, 82% seen once. What was sequenced was peripheral blood. The receptors here all came from a man in his 60s with acute or convalescent COVID-19. CDR3s include the opening cysteine and the closing phenylalanine or tryptophan. The order of the fields is V gene, J gene, D gene, clone size, CDR3 DNA, CDR3 protein. A D gene is named only where the DNA matches it firmly. Only part of the rows carry a size: once, few, many, or a class if the clone is expanded.

TRBV28	TRBJ2-1	.	few	TGTGCCAGCAGTCCCTCCCGTAGAAATGAGCAGTTCTTC	CASSPSRRNEQFF
TRBV7-8	TRBJ1-2	TRBD1	.	TGTGCCAGCAGCTCGTGGACAGGGGGGAACTATGGCTACACCTTC	CASSSWTGGNYGYTF
TRBV6-2/TRBV6-3	TRBJ2-1	.	once	TGTGCCAGCAGTTACGTCGAGGCCCGCAATGAGCAGTTCTTC	CASSYVEARNEQFF
TRBV6-5	TRBJ1-2	.	.	TGTGCCAGCAGTTACTCGATCATGGGGCAACGCTATGGCTACACCTTC	CASSYSIMGQRYGYTF
TRBV11-2	TRBJ2-2	.	.	TGTGCCAGCAGCGTTCGGGTCCTTAACACCGGGGAGCTGTTTTTT	CASSVRVLNTGELFF
TRBV11-2	TRBJ2-7	.	few	TGTGCCAGCAGTCCGATGGGCGACGAGCAGTACTTC	CASSPMGDEQYF
TRBV6-5	TRBJ2-7	.	.	TGTGCCAGCAGTTACTCGAGGTCCTACGAGCAGTACTTC	CASSYSRSYEQYF
TRBV5-1	TRBJ2-7	TRBD2	.	TGCGCCAGCAGCTTGGGTTCGGCGGGAGGCTCCTACGAGCAGTACTTC	CASSLGSAGGSYEQYF
TRBV28	TRBJ2-2	.	.	TGTGCCAGCAGCCTGAGGTCCGGGGAGCTGTTTTTT	CASSLRSGELFF
TRBV5-5	TRBJ1-5	TRBD1	.	TGTGCCAGCAGCTTGTTGGACAGGGATGGCCAGCCCCAGCATTTT	CASSLLDRDGQPQHF
TRBV6-1	TRBJ1-1	.	.	TGTGCCAGCAGTGAAGGGGGGGGGACTGAAGCTTTCTTT	CASSEGGGTEAFF
TRBV19	TRBJ2-3	TRBD2	.	TGTGCCAGTAGCCCATCGGGACTAGCGGGGGGGGCAGGCGGTACGCAGTATTTT	CASSPSGLAGGAGGTQYF
TRBV4-1	TRBJ1-1	.	.	TGCGCCAGCAGCCACCCAATACGGGGAATTGGTACTGAAGCTTTCTTT	CASSHPIRGIGTEAFF
TRBV6-5	TRBJ1-1	.	.	TGTGCCAGCAGTTACGCAACAGCGGGAGGGACTGAAGCTTTCTTT	CASSYATAGGTEAFF
TRBV7-9	TRBJ2-3	TRBD1	.	TGTGCCAGCAGCTTCGGACAGGGGGCCACAGATACGCAGTATTTT	CASSFGQGATDTQYF
TRBV11-2	TRBJ1-1	.	.	TGTGCCAGCAGCACTCGGAGGGATAGGAACACTGAAGCTTTCTTT	CASSTRRDRNTEAFF
TRBV4-1	TRBJ1-3	.	.	TGCGCCAGCAGCCAAACGACAGCCAAGAGCTCTGGAAACACCATATATTTT	CASSQTTAKSSGNTIYF
TRBV5-4	TRBJ1-4	.	.	TGTGCCAGCAGCTTGGGTATCAGGGATGAAAAACTGTTTTTT	CASSLGIRDEKLFF
TRBV28	TRBJ1-2	.	.	TGTGCCAGCAGTTTATTGACAGAAGCCCTAGATGGCTACACCTTC	CASSLLTEALDGYTF
TRBV5-6	TRBJ2-2	.	.	TGTGCCAGCAGCTTGAGGAGGGTCGCCGGGGAGCTGTTTTTT	CASSLRRVAGELFF
TRBV7-2	TRBJ1-4	.	.	TGTGCCAGCAGCTTAGGGTTCGGGGTCCCTAATGAAAAACTGTTTTTT	CASSLGFGVPNEKLFF
TRBV29-1	TRBJ1-1	.	.	TGCAGCGGAAACGGACAATGGGACACTGAAGCTTTCTTT	CSGNGQWDTEAFF
TRBV6-5	TRBJ2-3	.	once	TGTGCCAGCAAGCGGACGGATTACACAGATACGCAGTATTTT	CASKRTDYTDTQYF
TRBV7-9	TRBJ1-2	.	.	TGTGCCAGCAGCGAAGGGGGATATAACTATGGCTACACCTTC	CASSEGGYNYGYTF
TRBV28	TRBJ1-6	.	.	TGTGCCAGCAGTTACAGGAATTCACCCCTCCACTTT	CASSYRNSPLHF
TRBV28	TRBJ2-3	TRBD2	few	TGTGCCAGCAGTTTATCCATAGCGGGAGCAGGTGATACGCAGTATTTT	CASSLSIAGAGDTQYF
TRBV18	TRBJ1-1	.	.	TGTGCCAGCTCACCACAGTCGGGAGGGGACACTGAAGCTTTCTTT	CASSPQSGGDTEAFF
TRBV6-1	TRBJ1-2	.	.	TGTGCCAGCAGTGAAGAGACGGGATCAAACTATGGCTACACCTTC	CASSEETGSNYGYTF
TRBV7-2	TRBJ2-1	TRBD2	.	TGTGCCAGCAGCTCCTACCGAGCGGGAGATAATGAGCAGTTCTTC	CASSSYRAGDNEQFF
TRBV6-5	TRBJ2-7	.	.	TGTGCCAGCGGCGGGCGGACAGCGAGCTCCTACGAGCAGTACTTC	CASGGRTASSYEQYF
TRBV12-5	TRBJ2-1	TRBD2	.	TGTGCTAGTGGTTTTGGTGGGACTAGCGAATTCTACAATGAGCAGTTCTTC	CASGFGGTSEFYNEQFF
TRBV5-6	TRBJ1-2	.	.	TGTGCCAGCAGCTTGTGGGACACCGCAGGCTTTGGCTACACCTTC	CASSLWDTAGFGYTF
TRBV18	TRBJ1-4	.	.	TGTGCCAGCTCACCACCGGGCAGGGGTGAAAAAGAAAAACTGTTTTTT	CASSPPGRGEKEKLFF
TRBV7-3	TRBJ1-2	.	.	TGTGCCAGCAGCCCAGGGGCAGGGTTGCAAGGCTACACCTTC	CASSPGAGLQGYTF
TRBV7-6	TRBJ2-5	TRBD2	.	TGTGCCAGCAGCTTAGTTGTAGCGGGAGGGCAAGAGACCCAGTACTTC	CASSLVVAGGQETQYF
TRBV6-2/TRBV6-3	TRBJ1-5	TRBD1	.	TGTGCCAGCAGTCCACGGACAGGGGGAAACGGCCAGCCCCAGCATTTT	CASSPRTGGNGQPQHF
TRBV28	TRBJ1-2	TRBD1	.	TGTGCCAGCAGTCCCCGGGACAGGGGTGATTATGGCTACACCTTC	CASSPRDRGDYGYTF
TRBV28	TRBJ2-1	.	.	TGTGCCAGCAGTTTAAGAGACCTGGGACTCGTCTTC	CASSLRDLGLVF
TRBV28	TRBJ2-7	.	.	TGTGCCAGCAGCTCCCCTAGCTCCTACGAGCAGTACTTC	CASSSPSSYEQYF
TRBV7-3	TRBJ2-2	TRBD1	.	TGTGCCAGCAGCCGAAACGGACAGGGGGCCGGGGAGCTGTTTTTT	CASSRNGQGAGELFF
TRBV6-1	TRBJ1-5	TRBD1	.	TGTGCCAGCAGAACAGGGGAGCGCAATCAGCCCCAGCATTTT	CASRTGERNQPQHF
TRBV7-3	TRBJ2-3	.	.	TGTGCCAGCAGCTTAACCCCGGGCGGGGGCAGGGATACGCAGTATTTT	CASSLTPGGGRDTQYF
TRBV6-6	TRBJ1-4	.	.	TGTGCCAGCAGTCACCGGGGGGGCTTTGGAACTAATGAAAAACTGTTTTTT	CASSHRGGFGTNEKLFF
TRBV7-2	TRBJ2-1	.	.	TGTGCCAGCAGCTTAGGCATCCTAGCGGAGCAGTTCTTC	CASSLGILAEQFF
TRBV15	TRBJ2-7	.	.	TGTGCCACCAGCAGAGATCCGGTTCCCTCCTACGAGCAGTACTTC	CATSRDPVPSYEQYF
TRBV18	TRBJ2-1	.	.	TGTGCCAGCTCACCAAAACGGGAGACCTACAATGAGCAGTTCTTC	CASSPKRETYNEQFF
TRBV5-1	TRBJ1-1	TRBD1	.	TGCGCCAGCAGCTTCGGACAGGGGGCGTTAAACACTGAAGCTTTCTTT	CASSFGQGALNTEAFF
TRBV5-5	TRBJ2-7	.	.	TGTGCCAGCAGCTTGATGGCAGGGCTAGGGTCCTACGAGCAGTACTTC	CASSLMAGLGSYEQYF